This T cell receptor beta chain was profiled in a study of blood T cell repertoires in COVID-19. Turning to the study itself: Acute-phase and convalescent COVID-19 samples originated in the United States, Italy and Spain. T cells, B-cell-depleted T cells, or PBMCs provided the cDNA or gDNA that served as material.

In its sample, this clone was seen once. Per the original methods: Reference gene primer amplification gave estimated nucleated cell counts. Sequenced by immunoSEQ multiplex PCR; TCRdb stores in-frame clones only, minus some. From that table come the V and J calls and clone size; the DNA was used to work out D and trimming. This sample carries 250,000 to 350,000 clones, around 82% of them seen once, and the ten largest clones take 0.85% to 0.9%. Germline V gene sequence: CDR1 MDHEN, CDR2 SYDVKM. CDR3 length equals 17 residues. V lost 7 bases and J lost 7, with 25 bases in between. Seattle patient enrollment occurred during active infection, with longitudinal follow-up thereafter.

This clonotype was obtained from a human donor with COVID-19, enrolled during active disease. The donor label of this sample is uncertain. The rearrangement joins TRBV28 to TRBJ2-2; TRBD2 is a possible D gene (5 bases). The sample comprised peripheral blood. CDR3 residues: CASKNGAVGRANGELFF. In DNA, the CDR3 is TGTGCCAGCAAAAATGGAGCGGTGGGCAGAGCGAACGGGGAGCTGTTTTTT.